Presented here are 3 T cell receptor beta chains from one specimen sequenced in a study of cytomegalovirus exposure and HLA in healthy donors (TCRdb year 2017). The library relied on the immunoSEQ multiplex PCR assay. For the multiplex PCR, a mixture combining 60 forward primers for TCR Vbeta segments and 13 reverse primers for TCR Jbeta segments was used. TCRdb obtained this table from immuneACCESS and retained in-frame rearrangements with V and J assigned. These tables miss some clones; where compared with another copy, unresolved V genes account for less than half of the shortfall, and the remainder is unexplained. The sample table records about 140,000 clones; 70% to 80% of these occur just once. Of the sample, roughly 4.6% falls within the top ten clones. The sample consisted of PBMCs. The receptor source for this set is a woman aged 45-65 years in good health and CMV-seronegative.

The CDR3 bases are TGTGCCAGCAGTTACTCGAGGGACTCTAGCAATCAGCCCCAGCATTTT. Its protein is CASSYSRDSSNQPQHF. J is TRBJ1-5 and V is TRBV6-6; D is perhaps TRBD1 (5 bases). Trimming removed 0 bases from V and 0 bases from J, with 9 bases in between. Germline CDR1 is MNHNY and CDR2 is SVGAGI (reference sequence). The CDR3 extends over 16 amino acids.

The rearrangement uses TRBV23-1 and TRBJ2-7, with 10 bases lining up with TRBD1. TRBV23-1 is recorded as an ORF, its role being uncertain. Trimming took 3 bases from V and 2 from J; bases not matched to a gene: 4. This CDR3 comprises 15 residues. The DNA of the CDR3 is TGCGCCAGCAGTCACCGGACAGGGGGGACCTACGAGCAGTACTTC. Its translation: CASSHRTGGTYEQYF.

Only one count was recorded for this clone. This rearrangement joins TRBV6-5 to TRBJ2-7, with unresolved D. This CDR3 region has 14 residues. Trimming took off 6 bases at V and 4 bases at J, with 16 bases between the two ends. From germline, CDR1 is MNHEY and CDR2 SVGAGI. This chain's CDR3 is CASSPRFSTYEQYF. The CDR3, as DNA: TGTGCCAGCAGCCCCCGTTTTAGCACATACGAGCAGTACTTC.